This TCR beta chain originates from a study of a mutant IDH1 vaccine in newly diagnosed glioma. The overall study: The study gave patients eight vaccinations in weeks 1, 3, 5, 7, 11, 15, 19, 23. The study's findings and limits: Whatever changes occurred in top peripheral T cell clonotypes seemed unrelated to pseudoprogression.

Comments on this clone: No antigen is known for it.

The CDR3 length is 16 residues. V lost 5 bases and J lost 0; bases outside the gene matches: 6. CDR1 and CDR2 from the germline V gene are MDHEN and SYDVKM. Time point of the sample: week 11, during vaccination. Doses consisted of 300 ug of mutant IDH1 20-mer peptide each, paired with topical imiquimod. Tumors from donors were new WHO grade 3 or 4 IDH1-mutant astrocytomas with ATRX loss. Data came from immunoSEQ multiplex PCR; TCRdb stores just in-frame clones and leaves some out. This sample has around 65,000 clones, with about four fifths found just once. The TCR sequence derives from a man aged 50 or older with glioma. The chain couples TRBV28 to TRBJ2-7; 11 nucleotides agree with TRBD2. The source was PBMCs, collected from a glioma patient whose treatment included an IDH1 peptide vaccine. CDR3 sequence reads: CASSTWTSGFSYEQYF. The CDR3 DNA reads TGTGCCAGCAGTACCTGGACTAGCGGGTTCTCCTACGAGCAGTACTTC. The full variable domain, rest sourced from reference TRBV28 and TRBJ2-7, is DVKVTQSSRYLVKRTGEKVFLECVQDMDHENMFWYRQDPGLGLRLIYFSYDVKMKEKGDIPEGYSVSREKKERFSLILESASTNQTSMYLCASSTWTSGFSYEQYFGPGTRLTVT.